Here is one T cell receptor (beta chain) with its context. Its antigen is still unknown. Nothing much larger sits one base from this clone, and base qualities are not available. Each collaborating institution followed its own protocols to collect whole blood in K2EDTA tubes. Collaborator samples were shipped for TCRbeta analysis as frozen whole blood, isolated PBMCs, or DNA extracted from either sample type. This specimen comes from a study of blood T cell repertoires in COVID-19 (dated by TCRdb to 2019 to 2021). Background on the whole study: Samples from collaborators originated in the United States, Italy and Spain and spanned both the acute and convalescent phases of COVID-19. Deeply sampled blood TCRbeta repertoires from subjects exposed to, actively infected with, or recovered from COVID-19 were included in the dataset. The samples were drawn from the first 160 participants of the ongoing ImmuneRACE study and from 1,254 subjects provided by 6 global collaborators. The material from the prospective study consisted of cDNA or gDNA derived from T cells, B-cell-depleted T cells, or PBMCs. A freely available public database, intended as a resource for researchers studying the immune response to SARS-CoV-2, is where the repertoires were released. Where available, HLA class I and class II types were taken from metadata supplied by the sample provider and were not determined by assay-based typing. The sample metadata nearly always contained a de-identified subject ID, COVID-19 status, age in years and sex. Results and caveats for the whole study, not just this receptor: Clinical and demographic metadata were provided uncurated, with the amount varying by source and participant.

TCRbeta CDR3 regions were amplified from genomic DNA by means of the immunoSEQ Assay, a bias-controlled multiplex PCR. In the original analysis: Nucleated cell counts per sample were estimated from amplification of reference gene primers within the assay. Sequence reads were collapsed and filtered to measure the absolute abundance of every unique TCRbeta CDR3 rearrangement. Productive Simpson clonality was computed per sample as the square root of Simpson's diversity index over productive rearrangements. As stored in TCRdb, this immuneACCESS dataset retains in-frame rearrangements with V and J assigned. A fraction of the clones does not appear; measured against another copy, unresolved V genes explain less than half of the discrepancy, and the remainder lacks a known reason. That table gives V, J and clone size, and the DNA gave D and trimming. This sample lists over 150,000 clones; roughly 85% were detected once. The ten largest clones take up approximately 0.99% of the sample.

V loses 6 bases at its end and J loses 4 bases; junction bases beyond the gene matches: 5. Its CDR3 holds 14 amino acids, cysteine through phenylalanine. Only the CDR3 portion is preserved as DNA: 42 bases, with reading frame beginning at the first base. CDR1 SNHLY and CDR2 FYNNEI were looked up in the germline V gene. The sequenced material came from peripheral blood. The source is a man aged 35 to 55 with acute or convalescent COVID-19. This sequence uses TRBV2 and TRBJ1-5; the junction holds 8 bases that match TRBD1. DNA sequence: TGTGCCAGCAGCGAGGACAGGGAGAATCAGCCCCAGCATTTT. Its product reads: CASSEDRENQPQHF.